Sequencing of this T cell receptor (beta chain) was carried out in a study of glioma-infiltrating T cells. With regard to this clonotype: Its specificity is not known. The germline gene is not matched at one end of the junction; a read error may be the cause.

Using RNA template, CDR3s of TCR alpha and beta were amplified with iRepertoire arm-PCR. One-step reverse transcription and amplification started from about 100-400 ng of tissue mRNA or PBMC total RNA. TCRdb independently ran MiXCR on the multiplex PCR reads; one entry per CDR3 protein. This table holds 100,000 to 150,000 distinct CDR3 sequences, more than 20% found once. General observations from the study: Above-expected tissue-blood divergence occurred in all gliomas, most in low-grade ones. Very few CDR3 sequences were shared between tissue and blood.

Germline V gene lookup returns CDR1 DFQATT and CDR2 SNEGSKA (reference sequence). The CDR3 is 13 amino acids. The specimen sequenced was glioma tissue, nonneoplastic brain tissue, or PBMCs (not recorded which). The chain recombines TRBV20-1 with TRBJ1-1; 11 nucleotides agree with TRBD1. The TCR originated in a human donor with low-grade glioma or glioblastoma, undergoing nonglioma brain surgery, or in good health (not recorded which). CDR3 coding DNA: TGCAGTGCTGGGGACAGGGGGGACACTGAAGCTTTATTT. Protein sequence: CSAGDRGDTEALF.